These 4 T cell receptor beta chains were all obtained from the same sample, sequenced in a study of patients and donors after allogeneic stem cell transplantation. Via MiXCR, TCRdb re-called the RT-PCR reads, giving one row per CDR3 protein. The table shows around 240,000 distinct CDR3 sequences, with 13% to 15% occurring only once. The material sequenced was blood, either unsorted or a sorted T cell fraction (not recorded which). The receptors here all came from a human donor who was either an allogeneic HSCT recipient or a stem cell or donor lymphocyte infusion donor (not recorded which). It is not recorded whose cells these are; they may come from a transplant donor.

This clonotype has only one observation. The J gene is TRBJ1-1, the V gene TRBV25-1; D uncertain. Germline V lookup: CDR1 MGHDK, CDR2 SYGVNS. The CDR3 totals 14 residues. V was cut by 7 bases and J by 0 bases, with 12 bases left in between. The CDR3 DNA follows: TGTGCCAGCACAAGGGCGGCCATGAACACTGAAGCTTTCTTT. This encodes CASTRAAMNTEAFF.

The rearrangement links TRBV20-1 to TRBJ2-2; 11 nucleotides match TRBD1. The germline gives CDR1 DFQATT, CDR2 SNEGSKA (reference sequence). V shed 0 bases and J 3 bases; nucleotides not matched to a gene: 6. This CDR3 has 17 amino acids. The CDR3 region is CSARDAEGQGDTGELFF. CDR3 nucleotides: TGCAGTGCTAGAGATGCCGAGGGACAGGGGGACACCGGGGAGCTGTTTTTT.

The chain links TRBV9 to TRBJ2-3; no clear D gene. Germline V gene lookup returns CDR1 SGDLS and CDR2 YYNGEE. The CDR3 spans 9 residues. Trimming stripped 6 bases from V and 7 bases from J, with 3 bases between. CDR3 sequence reads: CASKYTQYF. The DNA for the CDR3 is TGTGCCAGCAAATATACGCAGTATTTT. The whole variable domain, remainder taken from reference TRBV9 and TRBJ2-3, is DSGVTQTPKHLITATGQRVTLRCSPRSGDLSVYWYQQSLDQGLQFLIQYYNGEERAKGNILERFSAQQFPDLHSELNLSSLELGDSALYFCASKYTQYFGPGTRLTVL.

The rearrangement joins TRBV6-1 to TRBJ1-5; possibly TRBD1 for D (6 bases). The CDR3 loop spans 14 amino acids. Germline CDR1 MNHNS, CDR2 SASEGT. With 4 bases removed from V and 6 bases from J, the gap between germline ends came to 13 bases. The chain's CDR3 is CASSAQGWGQPQHF. CDR3 nucleotides: TGTGCCAGCAGTGCTCAGGGGTGGGGTCAGCCCCAGCATTTT.